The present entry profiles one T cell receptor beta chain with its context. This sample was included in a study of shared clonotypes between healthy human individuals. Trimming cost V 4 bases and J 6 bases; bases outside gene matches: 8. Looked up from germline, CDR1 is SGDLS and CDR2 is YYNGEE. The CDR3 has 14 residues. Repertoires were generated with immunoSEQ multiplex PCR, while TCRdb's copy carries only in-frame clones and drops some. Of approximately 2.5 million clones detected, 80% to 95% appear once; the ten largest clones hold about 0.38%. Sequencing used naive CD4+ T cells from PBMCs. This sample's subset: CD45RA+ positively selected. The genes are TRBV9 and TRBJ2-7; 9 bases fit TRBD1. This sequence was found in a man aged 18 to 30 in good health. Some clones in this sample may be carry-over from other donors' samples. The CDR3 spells CASSTRDRVGEQYF. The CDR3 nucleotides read TGTGCCAGCAGCACTAGGGACAGGGTGGGCGAGCAGTACTTC.